Following are 28 T cell receptor beta chains from one sample sequenced in a study of CD8+ T cells in alopecia areata. Sample treatment: oral pan-JAK inhibitor, 5-10 mg twice daily. cDNA reverse transcribed from extracted RNA served as the sequencing template. The data were produced by immunoSEQ multiplex PCR, yet TCRdb's version contains in-frame clones alone and is incomplete. The profile shows 180,000 or so clones, around 49% of them singletons. The material was CD8+ T cells sorted from blood, obtained between weeks 51 and 52, from a patient treated with tofacitinib. The receptors here all came from a human donor with alopecia areata.

The rearrangement uses TRBV30 and TRBJ1-1, with no clear D. The germline V and J ends were trimmed by 1 base and 6 bases, with 18 bases remaining between them. This CDR3 is 15 amino acids long. The germline V gene has CDR1 GTSNPN and CDR2 SVGIG (reference sequence). The CDR3 loop is CAWSEVPILGAEAFF. The CDR3 region has the DNA TGTGCCTGGAGTGAGGTTCCCATACTTGGGGCTGAAGCTTTCTTT.

V gene TRBV27 combines with J gene TRBJ2-7; D gene unclear. This CDR3 contains 17 residues. CDR1 MNHEY and CDR2 SMNVEV come from the germline V gene (reference sequence). V lost 3 bases and J 0 bases, leaving 18 bases between the germline ends. For the CDR3, the DNA is TGTGCCAGCAGTTTGTTTCGGTCAGATTCAAGCTCCTACGAGCAGTACTTC. Translating gives CASSLFRSDSSSYEQYF.

The chain joins TRBV7-9 to TRBJ1-1; D not certain. V was shortened by 5 bases and J by 6 bases, with 7 bases between the two germline ends. This CDR3 region has 11 residues. The germline CDR1 and CDR2 sequences are SEHNR and FQNEAQ (reference sequence). Written as DNA, the CDR3 is TGTGCCAGCAGCCTCACGCCTGAAGCTTTCTTT. This encodes CASSLTPEAFF.

This chain joins TRBV4-1 and TRBJ1-5, with unresolved D. The ends were cut back, 1 base at V and 0 bases at J, with 7 bases in the middle. Germline lookup yields CDR1 MGHRA and CDR2 YSYEKL. The CDR3 covers 15 residues. CDR3 bases: TGCGCCAGCAGCCAAGTTCCCGATAGCAATCAGCCCCAGCATTTT. Protein: CASSQVPDSNQPQHF.

The chain couples TRBV2 to TRBJ1-5, with no clear D. Per germline, CDR1 SNHLY and CDR2 FYNNEI. The CDR3 is made up of 12 amino acids. V lost 7 bases to trimming and J lost 2 bases, with 6 bases between them. CDR3 DNA: TGTGCCAGCACGGACGGCAATCAGCCCCAGCATTTT. Amino acid sequence: CASTDGNQPQHF.

Only a few counts were recorded for this clone. The rearrangement links TRBV29-1 to TRBJ2-5, with D possibly matching TRBD1 (5 bases). CDR3 length: 12 amino acids. The V end was cut by 4 bases, the J end by 5 bases, with 11 bases between. Germline lookup yields CDR1 SQVTM and CDR2 ANQGSEA. CDR3 sequence: CSVARASETQYF. The CDR3 bases are TGCAGCGTTGCCAGGGCTTCCGAGACCCAGTACTTC.

V is TRBV5-4 and J is TRBJ2-3, with D possibly TRBD2 on 5 matching bases. The germline V gene has CDR1 SGHNT and CDR2 YYREEE (reference sequence). V lost 4 bases and J lost 0, with 15 bases in between. The CDR3 is 16 residues long. The CDR3 protein is CASSPSRTLSTDTQYF. The CDR3 region has the DNA TGTGCCAGCAGCCCCTCCCGGACTCTAAGCACAGATACGCAGTATTTT.

Here the CDR3 reads CASSPLPARSTDTQYF. DNA of the CDR3: TGTGCCAGCAGTCCCCTCCCAGCCCGAAGCACAGATACGCAGTATTTT. The chain couples TRBV27 to TRBJ2-3; unclear D gene. The CDR3 is 16 residues long. Trimming pared 5 bases from V and 0 bases from J, leaving 15 bases between. Per germline, CDR1 MNHEY and CDR2 SMNVEV (reference sequence).

The chain joins TRBV15 to TRBJ2-5; no firm D call. The CDR3 extends over 12 amino acids. Trimming removed 5 bases from V and 4 bases from J, with 8 bases in between. Germline CDR1 and CDR2: LNHNV and YYDKDF (reference sequence). CDR3 DNA: TGTGCCACCAGCCCAGGTCCAGAGACCCAGTACTTC. This sequence encodes CATSPGPETQYF.

V is TRBV7-9 and J is TRBJ1-2; D ambiguous. CDR1 is SEHNR and CDR2 is FQNEAQ in the germline V gene (reference sequence). V was cut by 3 bases and J by 1 base, with 9 bases left in between. CDR3 length: 14 residues. The CDR3 here is CASSLSESNYGYTF. The CDR3 nucleotides are TGTGCCAGCAGCTTGAGCGAGAGTAACTATGGCTACACCTTC.

This clone was recorded only once. The rearrangement uses TRBV27 and TRBJ2-3, with 9 bases fitting TRBD2. In germline, CDR1 is MNHEY, CDR2 SMNVEV (reference sequence). The length of the CDR3 is 16 residues. Trimming removed 5 bases from V and 2 bases from J; junction bases left unmatched: 8. The CDR3 loop is CASSPLSGGVTDTQYF. The CDR3, as DNA: TGTGCCAGCAGTCCCCTTAGCGGGGGAGTCACAGATACGCAGTATTTT.

The genes are TRBV7-2 and TRBJ2-7; unclear D gene. CDR1 is SGHTA and CDR2 is FQGNSA in the germline V gene. V was trimmed by 1 base and J by 1 base, leaving 5 bases between them. This CDR3 has 13 amino acids. The CDR3 DNA sequence: TGTGCCAGCAGCTTAGACGGGTCCTACGAGCAGTACTTC. It specifies CASSLDGSYEQYF.

This clone was counted a few times. This rearrangement joins TRBV11-2 to TRBJ1-3; D gene ambiguous. The V end was cut by 7 bases, the J end by 1 base, with 14 bases between. The CDR3 has 15 amino acids. Germline V gene data show CDR1 as SGHAT and CDR2 as FQNNGV. The CDR3 sequence is CASTPDGKSGNTIYF. The CDR3 region has the DNA TGTGCCAGCACCCCGGACGGAAAGTCTGGAAACACCATATATTTT.

This chain joins TRBV9 and TRBJ1-4, with unresolved D. The germline CDR1 and CDR2 sequences are SGDLS and YYNGEE. Trimming took 4 bases from V and 4 from J, leaving 14 bases between them. The CDR3 spans 15 residues. CDR3: CASSPSGGYNEKLFF. CDR3 nucleotide sequence: TGTGCCAGCAGCCCCAGCGGAGGGTATAATGAAAAACTGTTTTTT.

V and J are TRBV11-2 and TRBJ2-1; D unclear. The CDR3 covers 13 residues. With 2 bases removed from V and 5 bases from J, the gap between germline ends came to 7 bases. Germline V CDR1 and CDR2: SGHAT, FQNNGV. The CDR3 protein is CASSLTPNNEQFF. CDR3 nucleotide sequence: TGTGCCAGCAGCTTAACTCCTAACAATGAGCAGTTCTTC.

This clone was counted between two and nine times. This chain connects TRBV19 to TRBJ2-7; TRBD2 aligns across 12 bases. V gave up 4 bases and J gave up 6 bases; unmatched junction bases: 7. Germline CDR1 LNHDA, CDR2 SQIVND (reference sequence). This CDR3 has 15 amino acids. For the CDR3, the DNA is TGTGCCAGTAGTACCCGACTAGCGGGGGAAGGCGAGCAGTACTTC. Protein product: CASSTRLAGEGEQYF. Based on the CDR3 plus reference TRBV19 and TRBJ2-7, the full variable domain is DGGITQSPKYLFRKEGQNVTLSCEQNLNHDAMYWYRQDPGQGLRLIYYSQIVNDFQKGDIAEGYSVSREKKESFPLTVTSAQKNPTAFYLCASSTRLAGEGEQYFGPGTRLTVT.

The rearrangement joins TRBV13 to TRBJ1-1; D uncertain. This CDR3 is built from 15 residues. Looked up from germline, CDR1 is PRHDT and CDR2 is FYEKMQ (reference sequence). V shed 0 bases and J shed 5 bases, with 13 bases lying between them. This chain's CDR3 is CASSLGLGQSTEAFF. For the CDR3, the DNA is TGTGCCAGCAGCTTAGGCCTTGGTCAGAGTACTGAAGCTTTCTTT.

The chain recombines TRBV11-2 with TRBJ2-1, with a possible D match to TRBD2 (6 bases). The CDR3 is 13 residues long. Germline CDR1 SGHAT, CDR2 FQNNGV. V lost 4 bases, J lost 8 bases, and 12 bases lay in between. CDR3 region: CASSSGLGDEQFF. CDR3 DNA: TGTGCCAGCAGCTCGGGACTCGGCGATGAGCAGTTCTTC.

This clone was seen a handful of times. V and J are TRBV29-1 and TRBJ2-5, with 7 bases identical to TRBD2. V dropped 4 bases and J dropped 1; count of bases not matched to a gene: 9. Germline-derived CDR1 and CDR2 are SQVTM and ANQGSEA. The CDR3 is made up of 15 amino acids. The chain's CDR3 is CSVGASGDIQETQYF. The DNA of the CDR3 is TGCAGCGTTGGGGCTAGCGGTGACATCCAAGAGACCCAGTACTTC. The full variable domain, completed using reference TRBV29-1 and TRBJ2-5, is SAVISQKPSRDICQRGTSLTIQCQVDSQVTMMFWYRQQPGQSLTLIATANQGSEATYESGFVIDKFPISRPNLTFSTLTVSNMSPEDSSIYLCSVGASGDIQETQYFGPGTRLLVL.

This clone was found a few times. V is TRBV27 and J is TRBJ1-4; D is unclear. CDR1 is MNHEY and CDR2 is SMNVEV in the germline V gene (reference sequence). V was shortened by 1 base and J by 3 bases, with 6 bases between the two germline ends. The CDR3 covers 14 residues. The CDR3 nucleotides read TGTGCCAGCAGTTTATGGGGTCCTAATGAAAAACTGTTTTTT. It codes for CASSLWGPNEKLFF.

V usage is TRBV6-5 and J usage is TRBJ2-1; weak D call: TRBD2 (5 bases). This CDR3 comprises 13 residues. Trimming stripped 2 bases from V and 4 bases from J, with 6 bases between. Per the germline V gene, CDR1 is MNHEY and CDR2 is SVGAGI. The chain's CDR3 is CASSYEGYNEQFF. Written as DNA, the CDR3 is TGTGCCAGCAGTTACGAGGGATACAATGAGCAGTTCTTC.

This clone was seen a few times. The V call is TRBV9, the J call TRBJ2-1; D is possibly TRBD1 or TRBD2 (5 bases each). Trimming stripped 4 bases from V and 9 bases from J, with 23 bases between. Germline V gives CDR1 SGDLS, CDR2 YYNGEE. This CDR3 contains 16 residues. CDR3 in DNA: TGTGCCAGCAGCTCTATCCCCGGGACGCGCAACGTTGAGCAGTTCTTC. Translating it yields CASSSIPGTRNVEQFF.

This chain's CDR3 is CASSPGQGPLEQYF. The CDR3 coding sequence is TGCGCCAGCAGCCCGGGACAGGGACCTTTGGAGCAGTACTTC. The chain carries TRBV4-1 and TRBJ2-7; 9 bases fit TRBD1. CDR3 length equals 14 residues. V shed 4 bases and J 7 bases; nucleotides not matched to a gene: 8. Germline CDR1 reads MGHRA; CDR2 reads YSYEKL.

This clone has just one count. The chain is built from TRBV29-1 and TRBJ2-6, with D perhaps assigned TRBD1 or TRBD2 (5 bases each). Germline lookup yields CDR1 SQVTM and CDR2 ANQGSEA. V was trimmed by 5 bases and J by 0 bases, leaving 8 bases between them. CDR3 length equals 14 residues. Written as DNA, the CDR3 is TGCAGCGTTCCAGGGACCTCTGGGGCCAACGTCCTGACTTTC. Translated: CSVPGTSGANVLTF.

The chain has TRBV27 and TRBJ2-1; TRBD1 agrees at 8 bases. Germline V lookup: CDR1 MNHEY, CDR2 SMNVEV (reference sequence). V lost 5 bases and J lost 8; bases outside the gene matches: 14. This CDR3 is 16 amino acids long. The CDR3 protein is CASSPTQGAAGDEQFF. CDR3 sequence (DNA): TGTGCCAGCAGTCCTACCCAGGGGGCTGCCGGGGATGAGCAGTTCTTC.

This rearrangement joins TRBV9 to TRBJ1-1; D ambiguous. The CDR3 is 14 residues long. The germline V gene has CDR1 SGDLS and CDR2 YYNGEE. The V end lost 2 bases, the J end lost 4 bases, and 12 bases lay between the germline ends. CDR3: CASSVISESTEAFF. For the CDR3, the DNA is TGTGCCAGCAGCGTCATCAGTGAGAGCACTGAAGCTTTCTTT.

A few counts support this clone. The chain recombines TRBV29-1 with TRBJ2-3; tentative D call: TRBD1 (6 bases). The CDR3 spans 11 residues. V lost 7 bases and J 6 bases, leaving 11 bases between the germline ends. Germline V gene data show CDR1 as SQVTM and CDR2 as ANQGSEA. CDR3 DNA: TGCAGCGCACAGGGTTCGGATACGCAGTATTTT. Its protein product is CSAQGSDTQYF.

The rearrangement uses TRBV27 and TRBJ2-1; D perhaps matches TRBD1 (5 bases). Germline V lookup: CDR1 MNHEY, CDR2 SMNVEV (reference sequence). The CDR3 contains 13 residues. Trimming took 5 bases from V and 2 from J, leaving 7 bases between them. CDR3: CASSPDTYNEQFF. The CDR3 DNA is TGTGCCAGCAGTCCGGACACCTACAATGAGCAGTTCTTC.